This T cell receptor (beta chain) derives from a study of blood T cells in healthy people across ages. It was with a sample-barcoded 5' primer and a J-beta primer mix that a second PCR of roughly 7 to 12 cycles was run. TCRdb ran MiXCR on the 5' RACE reads and lists one entry per CDR3 protein. The data hold fewer than 800,000 distinct CDR3 sequences, with roughly 21% observed a single time. Points on this clonotype: The junction departs from germline at one end; a sequencing error may be responsible.

The material sequenced was blood. The receptor was isolated from a man between 70 and 80 years old in good health.

The CDR3 loop is CASRVRWDRVNEKLFF. For the CDR3, the DNA is TGTGCCAGTCGCGTCCGTTGGGACAGGGTGAATGAGAAACTGTTTTTT. This chain joins TRBV19 and TRBJ1-4, with 9 bases matching TRBD1. Germline assignment: CDR1 LNHDA and CDR2 SQIVND (reference sequence). The CDR3 totals 16 residues.